This TCR beta chain was captured in a study of blood T cell repertoires in COVID-19. Looking at the study overall: The samples span acute and convalescent COVID-19 from the United States, Italy and Spain. PBMCs, B-cell-depleted T cells, or T cells were the source of the cDNA or gDNA that made up the material.

V shed 3 bases, J shed 2 bases, and the junction held 6 bases outside the gene matches. The CDR3 consists of 16 residues. Germline CDR1 SGHRS, CDR2 YFSETQ. Authors' methods: Reference gene primer amplification in the assay estimated nucleated cell counts. Generated by immunoSEQ multiplex PCR, the TCRdb table keeps only in-frame clones and is missing some. Clone size and V and J calls were adopted from that table, with D and trimming inferred from the DNA. The profile shows around 150,000 clones, approximately 88% of them singletons. This sequence originates from a woman aged 60 to 75 who had recovered from COVID-19. This chain links TRBV5-1 with TRBJ2-3; 10 bases align to TRBD2. Sequencing was performed on peripheral blood. Here the CDR3 DNA reads TGCGCCAGCAGCTGGATAGCGGGGGGTACCACAGATACGCAGTATTTT. Translated, it gives CASSWIAGGTTDTQYF. The whole variable domain, remainder taken from reference TRBV5-1 and TRBJ2-3, is KAGVTQTPRYLIKTRGQQVTLSCSPISGHRSVSWYQQTPGQGLQFLFEYFSETQRNKGNFPGRFSGRQFSNSRSEMNVSTLELGDSALYLCASSWIAGGTTDTQYFGPGTRLTVL.